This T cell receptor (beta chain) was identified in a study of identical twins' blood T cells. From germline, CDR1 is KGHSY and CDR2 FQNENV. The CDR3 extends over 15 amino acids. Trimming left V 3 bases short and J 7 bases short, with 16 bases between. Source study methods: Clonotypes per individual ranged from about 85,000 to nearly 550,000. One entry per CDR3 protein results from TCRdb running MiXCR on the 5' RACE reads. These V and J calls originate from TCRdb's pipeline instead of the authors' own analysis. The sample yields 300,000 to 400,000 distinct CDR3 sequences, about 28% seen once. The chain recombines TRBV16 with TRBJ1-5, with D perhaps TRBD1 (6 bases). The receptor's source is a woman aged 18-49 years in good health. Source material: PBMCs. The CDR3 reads CASSHEQGSGQPQHF. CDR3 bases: TGTGCCAGCAGCCACGAACAGGGTAGTGGACAGCCCCAGCATTTT. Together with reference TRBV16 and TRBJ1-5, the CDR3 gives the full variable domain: GEEVAQTPKHLVRGEGQKAKLYCAPIKGHSYVFWYQQVLKNEFKFLISFQNENVFDETGMPKERFSAKCLPNSPCSLEIQATKLEDSAVYFCASSHEQGSGQPQHFGDGTRLSIL.